The 22 T cell receptor beta chains below come from one sample, sequenced in a study of blood T cell repertoires in COVID-19. Assay used: immunoSEQ multiplex PCR; TCRdb lists only in-frame clones, some missing. Of some 50,000 clones in the sample, approximately 83% were seen once. The specimen was peripheral blood. The receptors were sampled from a human donor in a cohort sampled during active COVID-19. The donor label of this sample is uncertain.

For the CDR3, the DNA is TGCGCCAGCAGCTCCGGCGACAGGGGGCCTGGTGAAAAACTGTTTTTT. It encodes CASSSGDRGPGEKLFF. This chain links TRBV5-1 with TRBJ1-4, with 10 bases matching TRBD1. The CDR3 covers 16 residues. The V segment lost 3 bases and the J segment 7 bases; nucleotides outside the gene matches: 9. The germline CDR1 and CDR2 sequences are SGHRS and YFSETQ.

V and J are TRBV12-1 and TRBJ2-1; the table calls TRBD2, which could not be checked here. TRBV12-1 is designated a pseudogene. The CDR3 consists of 17 residues. CDR3: CASSVPGLAGGYNEQFF. The DNA of the CDR3 is TGTGCCAGCAGCGTACCGGGACTAGCGGGGGGGTACAATGAGCAGTTCTTC.

This chain joins TRBV10-3 and TRBJ1-1; 9 nucleotides align to TRBD1. V gave up 10 bases and J gave up 5 bases; unmatched junction bases: 5. This CDR3 comprises 12 residues. CDR1 ENHRY and CDR2 SYGVKD come from the germline V gene. The CDR3 region has the DNA TGTGCCACCGCGACAGGGGGGACTGAAGCTTTCTTT. Translation gives CATATGGTEAFF.

V usage is TRBV5-4 and J usage is TRBJ1-2; 8 positions match TRBD1. This CDR3 is 13 amino acids long. Germline V CDR1 and CDR2: SGHNT, YYREEE (reference sequence). V gave up 6 bases and J gave up 3 bases; unmatched junction bases: 4. In DNA, the CDR3 is TGTGCCAGCACGTTGACAGGGGACTATGGCTACACCTTC. Protein product: CASTLTGDYGYTF.

The V gene is TRBV28, the J gene TRBJ2-7; tentatively, D is TRBD2 (5 bases). In germline, CDR1 is MDHEN, CDR2 SYDVKM. This CDR3 spans 13 amino acids. V gave up 2 bases and J gave up 1 base, with 6 bases separating them. This CDR3 reads CASSLTRSYEQYF. The CDR3 DNA sequence: TGTGCCAGCAGTTTAACTAGATCCTACGAGCAGTACTTC.

This clone was observed a single time. This sequence joins TRBV19 and TRBJ2-1; 8 bases are a match to TRBD1. This CDR3 is built from 16 residues. V shed 1 base and J 8 bases; nucleotides not matched to a gene: 10. Looked up from germline, CDR1 is LNHDA and CDR2 is SQIVND (reference sequence). DNA of the CDR3: TGTGCCAGTAGTATAGTGGGCAGGGGGCGGGTGGATGAGCAGTTCTTC. This gives the protein CASSIVGRGRVDEQFF.

This clone was observed a few times. The genes are TRBV12-3 or TRBV12-4 and TRBJ1-5, with unresolved D. This CDR3 region has 13 residues. V shed 9 bases and J shed 0 bases, with 9 bases lying between them. The CDR3 sequence is CASRSGSNQPQHF. CDR3 in DNA: TGTGCCAGTCGTTCGGGTAGCAATCAGCCCCAGCATTTT.

The rearrangement joins TRBV15 to TRBJ1-1; D may be TRBD1 (6 bases). Deletions cut 6 bases from V and 1 base from J, with 18 bases between. Germline assignment: CDR1 LNHNV and CDR2 YYDKDF (reference sequence). The CDR3 consists of 16 residues. CDR3 loop: CATSNGRRTANTEAFF. The CDR3 nucleotides read TGTGCCACCAGTAACGGCAGGAGGACAGCGAACACTGAAGCTTTCTTT. Looking up the rest from reference TRBV15 and TRBJ1-1 gives the full variable domain: DAMVIQNPRYQVTQFGKPVTLSCSQTLNHNVMYWYQQKSSQAPKLLFHYYDKDFNNEADTPDNFQSRRPNTSFCFLDIRSPGLGDTAMYLCATSNGRRTANTEAFFGQGTRLTVV.

The J gene is TRBJ2-5, the V gene TRBV28; the match to TRBD1 covers 9 bases. The length of the CDR3 is 16 residues. J gave up 5 bases and V 6 bases, and 13 bases lay outside the gene matches. Per germline, CDR1 MDHEN and CDR2 SYDVKM. The DNA of the CDR3 is TGTGCCAGCAGCCGCGACAGGGGGTACTCCAGGGAGACCCAGTACTTC. Amino acid sequence: CASSRDRGYSRETQYF. Combining the CDR3 with reference TRBV28 and TRBJ2-5 gives the whole variable domain DVKVTQSSRYLVKRTGEKVFLECVQDMDHENMFWYRQDPGLGLRLIYFSYDVKMKEKGDIPEGYSVSREKKERFSLILESASTNQTSMYLCASSRDRGYSRETQYFGPGTRLLVL.

The V gene is TRBV12-3 or TRBV12-4, the J gene TRBJ2-5, with unresolved D. Trimming cost V 3 bases and J 5 bases, with 10 bases left between them. This CDR3 spans 13 amino acids. The CDR3 spells CASSFTDEETQYF. The CDR3, as DNA: TGTGCCAGCAGTTTTACAGATGAGGAGACCCAGTACTTC.

The chain joins TRBV5-4 to TRBJ1-2, with a weak D call TRBD1 (6 bases). The length of the CDR3 is 17 residues. Germline loops: CDR1 SGHNT, CDR2 YYREEE (reference sequence). Trimming removed 4 bases from V and 7 bases from J, with 26 bases in between. The CDR3 DNA reads TGTGCCAGCAGCCCGTCTATAGACAGGAGAGAAGATGGTGGCTACACCTTC. Translated, it gives CASSPSIDRREDGGYTF. Together with reference TRBV5-4 and TRBJ1-2, the CDR3 gives the full variable domain: ETGVTQSPTHLIKTRGQQVTLRCSSQSGHNTVSWYQQALGQGPQFIFQYYREEENGRGNFPPRFSGLQFPNYSSELNVNALELDDSALYLCASSPSIDRREDGGYTFGSGTRLTVV.

The genes are TRBV6-4 and TRBJ2-7; 7 positions match TRBD1. CDR3 length: 15 amino acids. Germline CDR1 MRHNA, CDR2 SNTAGT. V lost 6 bases to trimming and J lost 4 bases; unmatched junction nucleotides: 12. CDR3 in DNA: TGTGCCAGCAGGAAGACAGGGCTTTATCGATACGAGCAGTACTTC. It translates to CASRKTGLYRYEQYF.

Only a few counts were recorded for this clone. The V gene is TRBV18, the J gene TRBJ2-2, with 8 positions matching TRBD1. CDR1 and CDR2 from the germline V gene are KGHSH and LQKENI. Unmatched junction bases numbered 7, after V lost 8 bases and J lost 5 bases. The CDR3 totals 14 residues. The CDR3 reads CASTTGGGTGELFF. CDR3 nucleotides: TGTGCCAGCACCACAGGGGGAGGAACCGGGGAGCTGTTTTTT.

V usage is TRBV5-1 and J usage is TRBJ2-5; weak D call: TRBD2 (5 bases). The CDR3 has 15 residues. Germline CDR1 and CDR2: SGHRS and YFSETQ. The V and J ends lost 5 bases and 5 bases respectively, with 19 bases between them. The CDR3 DNA reads TGCGCCAGCAGAGCCCGGGCCTCAGGCGGGGAGACCCAGTACTTC. Its translation is CASRARASGGETQYF.

The chain carries TRBV3-1 (or the pseudogene TRBV3-2) and TRBJ2-1; 8 positions agree with TRBD2. This CDR3 has 15 residues. V gave up 4 bases and J gave up 3 bases; unmatched junction bases: 5. Germline CDR1 LGHDT, CDR2 YNNKEL (reference sequence). The CDR3 bases are TGTGCCAGCAGCCCGCCGGGACTAGTCTACAATGAGCAGTTCTTC. Protein product: CASSPPGLVYNEQFF.

The V and J genes are TRBV5-1 and TRBJ1-1, with D perhaps matching TRBD1 (5 bases). The germline gives CDR1 SGHRS, CDR2 YFSETQ. This CDR3 comprises 14 residues. V was pared by 4 bases and J by 1 base, with 11 bases between. CDR3 DNA sequence: TGCGCCAGCAGCGGCACTCAGGGGAACACTGAAGCTTTCTTT. Amino acid sequence: CASSGTQGNTEAFF.

The chain is built from TRBV5-1 and TRBJ2-1, with D possibly matching TRBD2 (6 bases). The germline CDR1 and CDR2 sequences are SGHRS and YFSETQ. The V and J ends lost 0 bases and 4 bases respectively, with 14 bases between them. There are 16 residues in the CDR3. The CDR3 sequence: CASSLAGLAEYNEQFF. The CDR3 nucleotides are TGCGCCAGCAGCTTGGCCGGGTTAGCGGAATACAATGAGCAGTTCTTC.

The gene calls are TRBV7-9 and TRBJ2-2, with 12 bases matching TRBD2. The germline gives CDR1 SEHNR, CDR2 FQNEAQ (reference sequence). The CDR3 sequence is 16 residues long. Trimming removed 8 bases from V and 4 bases from J; junction bases left unmatched: 8. CDR3 residues: CASAPPGLAGTGELFF. The CDR3 DNA reads as TGTGCCAGCGCCCCCCCGGGACTAGCGGGCACCGGGGAGCTGTTTTTT.

This clone was seen just once. The V gene is TRBV10-3, the J gene TRBJ1-2; 11 bases fit TRBD1. CDR3 length: 15 residues. Germline CDR1 ENHRY, CDR2 SYGVKD. V was pared by 10 bases and J by 2 bases, with 9 bases of the junction left unmatched. The CDR3 here is CASVAGQGVNYGYTF. As DNA, the CDR3 is TGTGCCAGCGTTGCGGGACAGGGGGTAAACTATGGCTACACCTTC.

V usage is TRBV2 and J usage is TRBJ2-5; a possible D gene is TRBD1 (6 bases). The CDR3 has 15 residues. The V and J ends lost 5 bases and 2 bases respectively, with 15 bases between them. Germline V gives CDR1 SNHLY, CDR2 FYNNEI. The CDR3 DNA is TGTGCCAGCAGTATAACCGGGACACCTCAAGAGACCCAGTACTTC. This encodes CASSITGTPQETQYF.

The gene calls are TRBV5-1 and TRBJ2-7; TRBD1 matches at 7 bases. CDR3 length: 15 amino acids. The J segment lost 3 bases and the V segment lost 4 bases, leaving 10 bases of the junction unmatched. In germline, CDR1 is SGHRS, CDR2 YFSETQ. CDR3: CASSTNTGVLYEQYF. DNA for the CDR3: TGCGCCAGCAGCACTAATACAGGGGTACTCTACGAGCAGTACTTC.

This clone was counted between two and nine times. The chain couples TRBV24-1 to TRBJ2-5; a weak D match, TRBD2 (6 bases). This CDR3 spans 15 amino acids. V was cut by 3 bases and J by 4 bases, with 14 bases left in between. Germline V gives CDR1 KGHDR, CDR2 SFDVKD. CDR3 in amino acids: CATSDPSMGGETQYF. The CDR3 nucleotides are TGTGCCACCAGTGATCCCTCGATGGGGGGAGAGACCCAGTACTTC.